This TCR beta chain was documented in a study of beta chain features in type 1 diabetes. V trimming: 3 bases; J trimming: 7 bases; junction bases outside the gene matches: 14. The germline V gene has CDR1 SGHRS and CDR2 YFSETQ. The CDR3 length is 18 residues. Expressed TCRB transcripts were sequenced, since all the RNA that had been isolated was reverse transcribed. TCRdb's copy holds only in-frame clones and misses some; the assay was immunoSEQ multiplex PCR. The data show approximately 400,000 clones, over 13% seen once. Sequencing was performed on naive CD4+ T cells from blood. The rearrangement uses TRBV5-1 and TRBJ2-1; TRBD1 aligns across 12 bases. The clonotype was recovered from a woman aged 18-30 years in good health. CDR3 coding DNA: TGCGCCAGCAGCTCTCTCCCCCCGGGACAGGGGGCAAGTAATGAGCAGTTCTTC. It encodes CASSSLPPGQGASNEQFF.